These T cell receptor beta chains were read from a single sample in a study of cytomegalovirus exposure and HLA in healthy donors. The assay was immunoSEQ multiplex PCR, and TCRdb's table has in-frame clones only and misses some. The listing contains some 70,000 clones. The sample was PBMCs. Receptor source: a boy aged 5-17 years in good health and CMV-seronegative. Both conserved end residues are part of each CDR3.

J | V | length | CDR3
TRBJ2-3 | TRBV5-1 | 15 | CASRDRDRGTDTQYF
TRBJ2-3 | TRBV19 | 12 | CASRELGDTQYF
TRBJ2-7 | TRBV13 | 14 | CASSLGPGLNEQYF
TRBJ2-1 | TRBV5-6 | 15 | CASSLGLAGVTEQFF
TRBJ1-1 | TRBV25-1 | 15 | CASSERSGGGTEAFF
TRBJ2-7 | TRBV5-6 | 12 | CASSLTSREQYF
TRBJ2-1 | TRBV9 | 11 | CASSVTGEQFF
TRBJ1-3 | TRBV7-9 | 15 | CASNPGTGSGDTIYF
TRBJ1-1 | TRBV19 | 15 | CASSIGDRGNTEAFF
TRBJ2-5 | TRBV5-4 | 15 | CASSRVKRQLETQYF
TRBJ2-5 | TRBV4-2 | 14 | CASSQDRTLKTQYF
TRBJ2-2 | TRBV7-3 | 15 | CASSQGQLNTGELFF
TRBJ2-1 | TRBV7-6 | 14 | CASRGQGRINEQFF
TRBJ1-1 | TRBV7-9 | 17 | CASPGTGTTGMNTEDFF
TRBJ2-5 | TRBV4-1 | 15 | CASSQELAGGTRMDF
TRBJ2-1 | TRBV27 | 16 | CASSLISGGLDNEQFF
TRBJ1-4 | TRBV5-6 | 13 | CASSRDRDEKLFF
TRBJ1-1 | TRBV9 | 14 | CASSVREGGTEAFF
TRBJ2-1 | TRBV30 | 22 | CAWSAGTSGLSPGGVLGNEQFF
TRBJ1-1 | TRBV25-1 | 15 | CASRLQGAPATEAFF
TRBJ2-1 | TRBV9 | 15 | CASSVDGGLGNEQFF
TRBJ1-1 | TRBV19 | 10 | CASGATEAFF
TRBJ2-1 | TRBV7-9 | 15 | CASSLGDRTDNEQFF
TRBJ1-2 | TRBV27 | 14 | CASSLGQGNYGYTF
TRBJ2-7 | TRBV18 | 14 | CASSGTGISYEQYF
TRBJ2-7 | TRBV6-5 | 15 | CASSFRDRQVYEQYF
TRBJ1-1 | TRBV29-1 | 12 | CSANLENTEAFF
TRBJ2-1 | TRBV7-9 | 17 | CASSLESSGGDYNEQFF
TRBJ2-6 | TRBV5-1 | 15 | CASSVAGPGANVLTF
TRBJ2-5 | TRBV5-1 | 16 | CASSLGRGGRLETQYF
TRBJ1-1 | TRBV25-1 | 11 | CASSEGTEAFF
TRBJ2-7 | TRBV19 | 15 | CASSFPQQTAYEQYF
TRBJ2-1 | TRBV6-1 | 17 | CASSEVVSRDRYNEQFF
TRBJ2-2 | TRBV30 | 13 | CAWSAGVPGELFF
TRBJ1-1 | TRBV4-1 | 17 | CASSQIGGRSGNTEAFF
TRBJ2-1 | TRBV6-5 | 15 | CASRGRDRYDNEQFF
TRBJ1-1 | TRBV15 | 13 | CATSYAMNTEAFF
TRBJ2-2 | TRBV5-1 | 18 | CASSRAGLAEANTGELFF
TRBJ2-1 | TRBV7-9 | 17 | CASSPTGGGSSYNEQFF
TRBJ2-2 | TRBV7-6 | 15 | CASSSRQDPRGELFF
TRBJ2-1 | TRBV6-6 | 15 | CASRPGQGFNNEQFF
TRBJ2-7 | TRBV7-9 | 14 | CASSRQGSSYEQYF
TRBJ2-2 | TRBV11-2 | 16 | CASSFYRTVNTGELFF
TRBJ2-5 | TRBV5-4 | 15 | CASSLDYRGQETQYF
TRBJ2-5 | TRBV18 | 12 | CASSPPAETQYF
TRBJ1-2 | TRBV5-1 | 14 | CASSREGQGYGYTF
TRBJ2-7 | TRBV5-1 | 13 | CASSASGASEQYF
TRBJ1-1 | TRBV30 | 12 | CALDRAATEAFF
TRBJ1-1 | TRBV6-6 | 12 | CASSYAEAEAFF
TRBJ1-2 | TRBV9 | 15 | CASSSARGLHYGYTF
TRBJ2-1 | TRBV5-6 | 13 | CASSLRAGDEQFF
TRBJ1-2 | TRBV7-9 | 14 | CASSPPGQYQGYTF
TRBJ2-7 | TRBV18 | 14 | CASSPPPGMNEQYF
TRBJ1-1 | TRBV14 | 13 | CASTLLRNTEAFF
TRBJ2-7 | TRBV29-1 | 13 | CSVVPRDTYEQYF
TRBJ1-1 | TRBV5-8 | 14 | CASSLVGGPHEAFF
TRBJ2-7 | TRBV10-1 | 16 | CASRHRGNGLDYEQYF
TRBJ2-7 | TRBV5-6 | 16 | CASSLLRKREIHEQYF